These 30 T cell receptor beta chains came from one sample sequenced in a study of vaccination and CD4 T cells after COVID-19. The study sequenced cultured CD4+ T cell DNA using the Oncomine TCR Beta short-read assay. TCRdb recomputed calls from the PCR reads with MiXCR, one row per CDR3 protein. The sample has 6,500 to 9,500 distinct CDR3 sequences, around a fifth seen once; the top ten hold about 22%. Indicated treatment: roughly nine-day PBMC culture with coronavirus spike peptide pools or control peptides (ViraFEST assay). These TCRs are of unknown antigen specificity. The input for sequencing was CD4+ T cells from blood, cultured in vitro, taken after SARS-CoV-2 vaccination. The origin of the receptors is a human donor who had recovered from COVID-19.

V gene TRBV5-5 combines with J gene TRBJ1-1, with a tentative D call TRBD1 (6 bases). Germline-derived CDR1 and CDR2 are SGHKS and YYEKEE (reference sequence). This CDR3 spans 12 amino acids. V was pared by 1 base and J by 10 bases, with 11 bases between. This CDR3 is CASSLYRGSAFF. Here the CDR3 DNA reads TGTGCCAGCAGCTTGTATAGGGGGTCAGCTTTCTTT.

The V call is TRBV2, the J call TRBJ2-5, with D maybe TRBD2 (6 bases). The CDR3 spans 15 residues. V was clipped by 1 base and J by 1 base, with 10 bases between them. Germline V CDR1 and CDR2: SNHLY, FYNNEI. The CDR3 sequence: CASSEDLAVQETQYF. For the CDR3, the DNA is TGTGCCAGCAGTGAAGACTTAGCGGTCCAAGAGACCCAGTACTTC.

V and J are TRBV5-4 and TRBJ2-3, with 8 bases aligning to TRBD2. V lost 3 bases, J lost 2 bases, and 8 bases stayed unmatched. This CDR3 contains 16 residues. In germline, CDR1 is SGHNT, CDR2 YYREEE (reference sequence). DNA of the CDR3: TGTGCCAGCAGCTACGTGGGCGGGGGGTTCACAGATACGCAGTATTTT. Translation: CASSYVGGGFTDTQYF.

By frequency in the sample, this clonotype is medium-sized. The V and J genes are TRBV6-1 and TRBJ2-3, with TRBD1 as a possible D gene (5 bases). The CDR3 spans 11 residues. V gave up 6 bases and J gave up 7 bases, with 8 bases separating them. Germline CDR1 and CDR2: MNHNS and SASEGT. The CDR3 sequence is CASSQGNTQYF. The DNA of the CDR3 is TGTGCCAGCAGCCAGGGAAATACGCAGTATTTT.

About this clonotype: One base away lies a much larger clone, so this may be a sequencing read error. This rearrangement joins TRBV20-1 to TRBJ2-5, with 9 bases matching TRBD1. From germline, CDR1 is DFQATT and CDR2 SNEGSKA (reference sequence). The CDR3 extends over 15 amino acids. CDR3 sequence (DNA): TGCAGTGCTACCACAGGGGGCCAGGTGCAAGAGGCCCAGTACTTC. Amino acid sequence: CSATTGGQVQEAQYF.

The rearrangement links TRBV10-3 to TRBJ2-7; D is undetermined. Trimming removed 2 bases at V and 0 bases at J, with 8 bases between. This CDR3 spans 14 amino acids. CDR1 ENHRY and CDR2 SYGVKD come from the germline V gene. Here the CDR3 reads CAISERSSSYEQYF. CDR3 coding DNA: TGTGCCATCAGTGAGCGGTCTAGCTCCTACGAGCAGTACTTC.

By sample fraction, this clonotype is medium-sized. This chain links TRBV27 with TRBJ1-6, with D possibly being TRBD1 (6 bases). V was pared by 7 bases and J by 1 base, with 17 bases between. Germline V lookup: CDR1 MNHEY, CDR2 SMNVEV (reference sequence). The CDR3 loop spans 17 amino acids. The CDR3 protein is CASTLGGLRSYNSPLHF. In nucleotides, the CDR3 is TGTGCCAGCACCCTAGGGGGGCTGAGGTCCTATAATTCACCCCTCCACTTT.

In its sample, this clonotype was seen a few times. The gene calls are TRBV4-2 and TRBJ2-7, with 13 bases identical to TRBD2. Germline CDR1 reads LGHNA; CDR2 reads YNFKEQ. The CDR3 is 18 amino acids. Trimming at V came to 0 bases and at J to 0 bases, leaving 5 bases not matched to a gene. Here the CDR3 DNA reads TGTGCCAGCAGCCAAGACGGGACTAGCGGGACCACCTCCTACGAGCAGTACTTC. Amino acids: CASSQDGTSGTTSYEQYF.

This clonotype was seen a handful of times. The chain uses TRBV20-1 and TRBJ2-7, with 8 nucleotides matching TRBD2. The CDR3 consists of 15 residues. Germline assignment: CDR1 DFQATT and CDR2 SNEGSKA (reference sequence). J was trimmed by 3 bases and V by 0 bases; bases with no gene match: 7. The chain's CDR3 is CSARDPAGAGYEQYF. The DNA for the CDR3 is TGCAGTGCTAGAGACCCAGCGGGAGCTGGCTACGAGCAGTACTTC.

In this sample, this clonotype turned up a few times. The gene calls are TRBV10-3 and TRBJ1-5, with no clear D. The germline V gene has CDR1 ENHRY and CDR2 SYGVKD. V lost 0 bases, J lost 3 bases, and 9 bases lay in between. This CDR3 has 15 amino acids. The CDR3 DNA reads TGTGCCATCAGTGAGTCTCCAGGATCCAATCAGCCCCAGCATTTT. It encodes CAISESPGSNQPQHF.

This clonotype was counted between two and nine times. The V and J genes are TRBV10-3 and TRBJ2-7; tentatively, D is TRBD2 (6 bases). Germline V gives CDR1 ENHRY, CDR2 SYGVKD. The CDR3 sequence is 15 residues long. Trimming shortened V by 0 bases and J by 0 bases, and 9 bases separated the two germline ends. The CDR3, as DNA: TGTGCCATCAGTGAGTCGAGCGGGTACTCCTACGAGCAGTACTTC. Amino acids: CAISESSGYSYEQYF.

The rearrangement links TRBV2 to TRBJ1-5; TRBD1 matches at 9 bases. This CDR3 is 15 amino acids long. The germline V gene has CDR1 SNHLY and CDR2 FYNNEI. The V and J ends lost 5 bases and 1 base, in that order; junction bases with no gene match: 3. The chain's CDR3 is CASSWGQGSNQPQHF. Written as DNA, the CDR3 is TGTGCCAGCAGTTGGGGACAGGGCAGCAATCAGCCCCAGCATTTT.

In its sample, this clonotype ranks as medium-sized. The gene calls are TRBV20-1 and TRBJ2-5; TRBD1 agrees at 9 bases. CDR3 length: 15 residues. V shed 3 bases and J 2 bases; nucleotides not matched to a gene: 7. The germline gives CDR1 DFQATT, CDR2 SNEGSKA (reference sequence). As DNA, the CDR3 is TGCAGTGCTAGGAGGGGGGGACAGGGACAAGAGACCCAGTACTTC. This sequence encodes CSARRGGQGQETQYF.

The gene calls are TRBV11-2 and TRBJ2-3; 7 bases align to TRBD1. The V gene end was trimmed by 5 bases and the J gene end by 11 bases; junction bases not matched to a gene: 7. The CDR3 runs 12 residues. Germline V gene data show CDR1 as SGHAT and CDR2 as FQNNGV. The DNA for the CDR3 is TGTGCCAGCAGCCGCTCGGGACAGAGGCAGTATTTT. Its translation: CASSRSGQRQYF.

This sequence joins TRBV19 and TRBJ1-2; D is ambiguous. Germline CDR1 is LNHDA and CDR2 is SQIVND (reference sequence). Trimming stripped 3 bases from V and 8 bases from J, with 16 bases between. The CDR3 runs 14 residues. CDR3 sequence: CASSIEETYWGYTF. CDR3 coding DNA: TGTGCCAGTAGTATCGAAGAAACTTATTGGGGCTACACCTTC.

The rearrangement joins TRBV28 to TRBJ1-5; maybe TRBD1 (5 bases). The CDR3 has 17 amino acids. V was clipped by 4 bases and J by 2 bases, with 18 bases between them. Germline V lookup: CDR1 MDHEN, CDR2 SYDVKM. The CDR3 sequence is CASSSFREGQGNQPQHF. The CDR3 DNA is TGTGCCAGCAGTTCATTCAGGGAAGGGCAAGGCAATCAGCCCCAGCATTTT.

Relative to its sample, this clonotype is medium-sized. This chain links TRBV27 with TRBJ1-2, with D possibly matching TRBD1 (5 bases). The CDR3 runs 13 residues. The ends were cut back, 2 bases at V and 7 bases at J, with 11 bases in the middle. Germline assignment: CDR1 MNHEY and CDR2 SMNVEV (reference sequence). CDR3 protein: CASSLGGVAGYTF. In DNA form, the CDR3 reads TGTGCCAGCAGTTTAGGAGGGGTGGCTGGCTACACCTTC.

This clonotype was seen a few times. The chain joins TRBV25-1 to TRBJ2-7, with D perhaps matching TRBD1 or TRBD2 (7 bases each). This CDR3 comprises 15 residues. V was trimmed by 5 bases and J by 9 bases, leaving 23 bases between them. Germline V gene lookup returns CDR1 MGHDK and CDR2 SYGVNS. The CDR3 sequence: CASSQRDRGLGRQYF. The CDR3, as DNA: TGTGCCAGCAGTCAGAGGGACAGAGGACTAGGCAGGCAGTACTTC.

The V call is TRBV21-1, the J call TRBJ2-7; the table's D call, TRBD1, was not checked against the DNA. TRBV21-1 is a recognized pseudogene. The CDR3 is 16 amino acids. The CDR3: CASSKAGGQGVLEQYF. In DNA form, the CDR3 reads TGTGCCAGCAGCAAAGCGGGGGGACAGGGAGTTTTGGAGCAGTACTTC.

The CDR3 DNA reads as TGTGCCAGCAGCTTAGTTAGTAGCGGGAGTTTCAATGAGCAGTTCTTC. Encoded protein: CASSLVSSGSFNEQFF. V and J are TRBV7-2 and TRBJ2-1; 9 positions match TRBD2. Germline CDR1 is SGHTA and CDR2 is FQGNSA. With 1 base clipped from V and 6 bases from J, the junction kept 7 bases outside the gene matches. This CDR3 contains 16 residues. Full variable domain (remainder filled in from reference TRBV7-2 and TRBJ2-1): GAGVSQSPSNKVTEKGKDVELRCDPISGHTALYWYRQSLGQGLEFLIYFQGNSAPDKSGLPSDRFSAERTGGSVSTLTIQRTQQEDSAVYLCASSLVSSGSFNEQFFGPGTRLTVL.

By sample share, this clonotype is medium-sized (0.01 to 0.1%). This chain links TRBV28 with TRBJ2-5; tentatively, D is TRBD1 or TRBD2 (5 bases each). Germline CDR1 and CDR2: MDHEN and SYDVKM. The ends were cut back, 7 bases at V and 5 bases at J, with 14 bases in the middle. There are 13 residues in the CDR3. The CDR3 DNA follows: TGTGCCAGCACTTTGAGGGACCGGGAGACCCAGTACTTC. Amino acid sequence: CASTLRDRETQYF.

This clonotype was detected a few times. DNA of the CDR3: TGTGCCAGCAGTCCGCCGTGGGTGACTGGGGGACACAATCAGCCCCAGCATTTT. Its protein product is CASSPPWVTGGHNQPQHF. The chain has TRBV28 and TRBJ1-5, with D tentatively TRBD1 (6 bases). Per the germline V gene, CDR1 is MDHEN and CDR2 is SYDVKM. The V and J ends lost 5 bases and 3 bases respectively, with 23 bases between them. The CDR3 is made up of 18 amino acids. Combining the CDR3 with reference TRBV28 and TRBJ1-5 gives the whole variable domain DVKVTQSSRYLVKRTGEKVFLECVQDMDHENMFWYRQDPGLGLRLIYFSYDVKMKEKGDIPEGYSVSREKKERFSLILESASTNQTSMYLCASSPPWVTGGHNQPQHFGDGTRLSIL.

This clonotype has only a few counts. The rearrangement joins TRBV29-1 to TRBJ2-5; D is possibly TRBD1 or TRBD2 (5 bases each). V lost 7 bases, J lost 4 bases, and 19 bases lay in between. Germline V gene lookup returns CDR1 SQVTM and CDR2 ANQGSEA. This CDR3 spans 14 amino acids. CDR3 residues: CSARQARGGETQYF. The CDR3, as DNA: TGCAGCGCCCGGCAGGCGAGGGGCGGAGAGACCCAGTACTTC.

J is TRBJ1-3 and V is TRBV28; tentative D call: TRBD1 (6 bases). This CDR3 is 15 amino acids long. The V and J ends lost 5 bases and 2 bases respectively, with 13 bases between them. Per germline, CDR1 MDHEN and CDR2 SYDVKM. DNA of the CDR3: TGTGCCAGCAGTGAAACAGGGTTGGCTGGAAACACCATATATTTT. Residues: CASSETGLAGNTIYF.

This clonotype was counted only a few times. CDR3 region: CASSFKGAPETQYF. CDR3 DNA: TGTGCCAGCAGCTTCAAAGGGGCCCCAGAGACCCAGTACTTC. The rearrangement joins TRBV5-4 to TRBJ2-5; a weak D match, TRBD1 (5 bases). Germline V CDR1 and CDR2: SGHNT, YYREEE (reference sequence). The CDR3 totals 14 residues. V gave up 2 bases and J gave up 4 bases, with 12 bases separating them.

The V and J genes are TRBV5-4 and TRBJ2-3, with TRBD1 matching over 8 bases. V dropped 6 bases and J dropped 5; count of bases not matched to a gene: 11. Germline V CDR1 and CDR2: SGHNT, YYREEE (reference sequence). This CDR3 contains 15 residues. The CDR3 loop is CASNLRQGAGDTQYF. The CDR3 bases are TGTGCCAGCAACCTCAGGCAGGGGGCAGGAGATACGCAGTATTTT. The variable domain in full, with the rest retrieved from reference TRBV5-4 and TRBJ2-3, is ETGVTQSPTHLIKTRGQQVTLRCSSQSGHNTVSWYQQALGQGPQFIFQYYREEENGRGNFPPRFSGLQFPNYSSELNVNALELDDSALYLCASNLRQGAGDTQYFGPGTRLTVL.

This clonotype was seen a few times. V usage is TRBV5-4 and J usage is TRBJ2-3; 7 bases are shared with TRBD1. The CDR3 has 15 amino acids. The germline CDR1 and CDR2 sequences are SGHNT and YYREEE (reference sequence). With V trimmed by 4 bases and J by 2 bases, 7 bases remained unmatched. CDR3 DNA: TGTGCCAGCAGCGCCATAGGGGGCTCCACAGATACGCAGTATTTT. Translation: CASSAIGGSTDTQYF.

The V gene is TRBV20-1, the J gene TRBJ2-2, with D tentatively TRBD1 (6 bases). This CDR3 has 15 residues. Trimming took off 5 bases at V and 5 bases at J, with 18 bases between the two ends. Germline CDR1 is DFQATT and CDR2 is SNEGSKA (reference sequence). The DNA of the CDR3 is TGCAGTGCTGTCATCACAGGGTTGGGGACCGGGGAGCTGTTTTTT. It yields the protein CSAVITGLGTGELFF.

The chain carries TRBV6-2 or TRBV6-3 and TRBJ2-7, with D possibly being TRBD1 (5 bases). The germline V and J ends were trimmed by 2 bases and 1 base, with 9 bases remaining between them. The CDR3 is 14 residues long. Germline V lookup: CDR1 MNHEY, CDR2 SVGEGT. The CDR3 spells CASSYRAGSYEQYF. CDR3 coding DNA: TGTGCCAGCAGTTACAGGGCAGGGTCCTACGAGCAGTACTTC.

This clonotype was detected only a few times. V is TRBV24-1 and J is TRBJ2-7; 9 bases align to TRBD1. The CDR3 extends over 15 amino acids. The V gene's germline CDR1 is KGHDR and CDR2 SFDVKD. Trimming took 4 bases from V and 5 from J; bases not matched to a gene: 8. The CDR3 loop is CATSDPGTGINEQYF. The DNA for the CDR3 is TGTGCCACCAGTGACCCCGGGACAGGGATCAACGAGCAGTACTTC.